The T cell receptor (beta chain) under discussion was sequenced for a study of T cells in Graves' hyperthyroidism and ophthalmopathy. Overall study: Peripheral blood was secured at the point of initial diagnosis, before any treatment.

The CDR3 is 12 residues long. V lost 8 bases and J lost 7, with 12 bases in between. In germline, CDR1 is ENHRY, CDR2 SYGVKD. Uncontrolled infection, other autoimmune disease, pregnancy or lactation barred patients from enrollment. The blood sample was taken at first hyperthyroidism diagnosis, before any ophthalmopathy symptoms. The CDR3 regions of TCR beta were amplified from RNA transcripts. The HTBI primer set served for first-round RT-PCR of the TCR CDR3. TCRdb fed the multiplex PCR reads into MiXCR, producing one record per CDR3 protein. The sample has fewer than 300,000 distinct CDR3 sequences, less than 30% seen once.

Sample: blood. This receptor was taken from a man aged 40-55 years with Graves' hyperthyroidism that later progressed to Graves' ophthalmopathy. This chain uses TRBV10-3 with TRBJ1-5; no reliable D call. The CDR3 reads CAIGYKSQPQHF. DNA of the CDR3: TGTGCCATCGGCTACAAGAGCCAGCCCCAGCATTTT.